The present T cell receptor (beta chain) was sequenced within a study of blood T cell repertoires in COVID-19. Here immunoSEQ multiplex PCR was the method, and the copy in TCRdb shows in-frame clones only, minus some. The data show 84,000 or so clones, about four fifths seen once. One Seattle source followed patients from active infection through their disease course. The CDR3 spans 12 residues. Trimming removed 4 bases from V and 4 bases from J, with 4 bases in between. Looked up from germline, CDR1 is LGHNA and CDR2 is YNFKEQ. The chain couples TRBV4-2 to TRBJ2-2; D gene ambiguous. The clonotype was recovered from a man between 65 and 79 years old with COVID-19, enrolled during active disease. Sequencing input: peripheral blood. CDR3 region: CASSPFTGELFF. For the CDR3, the DNA is TGTGCCAGCAGCCCCTTCACCGGGGAGCTGTTTTTT.